This T cell receptor beta chain was captured by sequencing in a study of cytomegalovirus exposure and HLA in healthy donors. About the study: Earlier work reported 117 million unique TCR beta sequences from 180 million or so T cells. Counted in an early data release were 65 million to 100 million unique TCRs from HLA-typed donors. Findings and limits, study-wide: Accurate prediction of most subjects' HLA-A and HLA-B alleles from TCR beta sequences was reported.

V was pared by 2 bases and J by 8 bases, with 14 bases between. Per the germline V gene, CDR1 is SGDLS and CDR2 is YYNGEE. This CDR3 contains 14 residues. A multiplex PCR was run with 60 Vbeta primers and 13 Jbeta primers. Measured with immunoSEQ multiplex PCR; TCRdb has only the in-frame clones, and not every one. The top ten clones hold roughly 2.6% of a sample with some 85,000 clones, roughly 84% of them seen once. As for this clone: Its antigen is not known.

The rearrangement links TRBV9 to TRBJ2-1, with D possibly being TRBD2 (6 bases). The receptor's source is a woman aged 45-65 years in good health and CMV-seronegative. Input material: PBMCs. The CDR3 loop is CASSVLGGAHEQFF. The CDR3 DNA is TGTGCCAGCAGCGTGCTTGGCGGGGCACATGAGCAGTTCTTC. Looking up the rest from reference TRBV9 and TRBJ2-1 gives the full variable domain: DSGVTQTPKHLITATGQRVTLRCSPRSGDLSVYWYQQSLDQGLQFLIQYYNGEERAKGNILERFSAQQFPDLHSELNLSSLELGDSALYFCASSVLGGAHEQFFGPGTRLTVL.